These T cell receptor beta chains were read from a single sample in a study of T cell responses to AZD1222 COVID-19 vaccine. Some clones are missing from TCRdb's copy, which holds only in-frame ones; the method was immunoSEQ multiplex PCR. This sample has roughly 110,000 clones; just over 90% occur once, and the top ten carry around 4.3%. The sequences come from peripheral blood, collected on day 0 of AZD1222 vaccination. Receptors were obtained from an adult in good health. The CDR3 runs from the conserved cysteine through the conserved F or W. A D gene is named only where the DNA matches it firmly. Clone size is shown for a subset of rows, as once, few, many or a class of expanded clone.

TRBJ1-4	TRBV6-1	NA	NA	CASSERGGTYEKLFF	TGTGCCAGCAGTGAGAGGGGCGGGACTTATGAAAAACTGTTTTTT
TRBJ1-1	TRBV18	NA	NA	CASSRNTENTEAFF	TGTGCCAGCTCCCGAAACACGGAGAACACTGAAGCTTTCTTT
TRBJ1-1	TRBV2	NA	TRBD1	CASSEERTGMLSEAFF	TGTGCCAGCAGTGAAGAGCGGACAGGGATGTTGTCTGAAGCTTTCTTT
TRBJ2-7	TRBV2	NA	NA	CASTPRGAGSYEQYF	TGTGCCAGCACCCCAAGGGGGGCGGGGTCCTACGAGCAGTACTTC
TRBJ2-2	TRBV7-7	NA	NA	CASSSSGFYTGELFF	TGTGCCAGCAGCTCATCCGGGTTCTACACCGGGGAGCTGTTTTTT
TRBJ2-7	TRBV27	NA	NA	CASSLSSITTASYEQYF	TGTGCCAGCAGTTTATCCTCGATTACGACCGCCTCCTACGAGCAGTACTTC
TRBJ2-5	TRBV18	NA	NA	CASSPGKETQYF	TGTGCCAGCTCACCGGGAAAAGAGACCCAGTACTTC
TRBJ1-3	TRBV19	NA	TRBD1	CASRPGQVSGNTIYF	TGTGCCAGTAGACCGGGACAGGTGTCTGGAAACACCATATATTTT
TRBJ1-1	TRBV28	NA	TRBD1	CASSTPGGSTEAFF	TGTGCCAGCAGTACACCAGGGGGGAGCACTGAAGCTTTCTTT
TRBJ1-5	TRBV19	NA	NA	CASSIEGGQPQHF	TGTGCCAGTAGTATAGAGGGCGGCCAGCCCCAGCATTTT
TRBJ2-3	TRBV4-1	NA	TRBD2	CASSQEAGGSTDTQYF	TGCGCCAGCAGCCAAGAAGCGGGGGGGAGCACAGATACGCAGTATTTT
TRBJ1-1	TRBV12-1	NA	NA	CASSLAANRGTKNTEAFF	TGTGCCAGCAGCTTGGCCGCCAACAGGGGGACTAAGAACACTGAAGCTTTCTTT
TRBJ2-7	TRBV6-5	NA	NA	CASSAGDPLEQYF	TGTGCCAGCAGCGCAGGGGACCCCTTAGAGCAGTACTTC
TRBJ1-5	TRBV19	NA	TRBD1	CASTKTGVNQPQHF	TGTGCCAGTACCAAGACAGGGGTCAATCAGCCCCAGCATTTT
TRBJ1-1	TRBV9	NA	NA	CAGSVGAANTEAFF	TGTGCCGGCAGCGTAGGGGCTGCGAACACTGAAGCTTTCTTT
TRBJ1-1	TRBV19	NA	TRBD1	CASSTQGLNTEAFF	TGTGCCAGTAGTACACAGGGGCTAAACACTGAAGCTTTCTTT
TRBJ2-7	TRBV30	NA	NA	CAWSRQSSYEQYF	TGTGCCTGGTCTCGACAGAGCTCCTACGAGCAGTACTTC
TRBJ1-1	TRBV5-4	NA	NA	CASRGARGTEAFF	TGTGCCAGCAGGGGGGCCCGGGGCACTGAAGCTTTCTTT
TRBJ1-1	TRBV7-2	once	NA	CASSLEGGAGTEAFF	TGTGCCAGCAGCTTAGAGGGGGGGGCCGGCACTGAAGCTTTCTTT